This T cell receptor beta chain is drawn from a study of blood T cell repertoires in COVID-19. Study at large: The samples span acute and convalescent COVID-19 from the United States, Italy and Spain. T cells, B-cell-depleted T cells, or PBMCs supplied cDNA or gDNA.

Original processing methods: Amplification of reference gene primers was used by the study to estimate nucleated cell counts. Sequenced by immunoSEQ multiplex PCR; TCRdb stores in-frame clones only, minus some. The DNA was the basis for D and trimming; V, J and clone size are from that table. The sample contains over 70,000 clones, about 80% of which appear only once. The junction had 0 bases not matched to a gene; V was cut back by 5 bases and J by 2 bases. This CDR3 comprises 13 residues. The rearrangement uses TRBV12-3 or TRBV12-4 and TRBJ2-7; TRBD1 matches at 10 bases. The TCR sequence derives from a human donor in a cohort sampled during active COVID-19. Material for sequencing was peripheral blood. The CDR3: CASSGTGAYEQYF. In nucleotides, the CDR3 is TGTGCCAGCAGTGGGACAGGGGCCTACGAGCAGTACTTC.